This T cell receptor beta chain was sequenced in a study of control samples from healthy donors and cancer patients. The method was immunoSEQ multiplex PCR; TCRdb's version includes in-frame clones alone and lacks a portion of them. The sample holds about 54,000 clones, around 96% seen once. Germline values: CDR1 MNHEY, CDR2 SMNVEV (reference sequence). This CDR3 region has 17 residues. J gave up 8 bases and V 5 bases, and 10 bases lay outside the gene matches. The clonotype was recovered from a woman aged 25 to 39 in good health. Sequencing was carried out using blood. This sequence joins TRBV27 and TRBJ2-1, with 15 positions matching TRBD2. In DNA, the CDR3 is TGTGCCAGCAGTCCCCCCCGGACTAGCGGGAGGGCCGATGAGCAGTTCTTC. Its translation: CASSPPRTSGRADEQFF.